The clone carrying this TCR beta chain was seen ten or more times. Antigen specificity is unknown. MiXCR was run by TCRdb on the 5' RACE reads, yielding one entry per CDR3 protein. The repertoire holds tens of thousands of distinct CDR3 sequences, with about 9.4% as singletons. CDR3 size: 14 residues. The V gene's germline CDR1 is SGHVS and CDR2 FQNEAQ. Trimming left V 7 bases short and J 1 base short, with 13 bases between. Time point indicated: blood at routine non-recurrence follow-up after resection. The sequenced material consisted of unsorted whole RNA from tumor, nontumor lung or frozen PBMC. The data were obtained in a study of spatial heterogeneity in lung cancer. Study-wide background: Sequenced were any available follow-up PBMC samples, which had been obtained a median of about 22 months after resection.

Findings of the study overall: Ubiquitous expanded tumor TCRs appeared in blood more at resection than follow-up.

This TCR was recovered from a female donor with early-stage non-small cell lung cancer. The chain links TRBV7-8 to TRBJ1-1; D might be TRBD1 (5 bases). The material sequenced was PBMCs, taken at follow-up. Here the CDR3 DNA reads TGTGCCAGCAAGAGGGGACTGCAGAACACTGAAGCTTTCTTT. Residues: CASKRGLQNTEAFF.